These 4 T cell receptor beta chains were sequenced from one sample in a study of shared clonotypes between healthy human individuals. Naivety among CD8 cells was defined by CD45RO negativity and positive CCR7 selection, thereby excluding terminally differentiated effector memory CD45RA+ cells. TCRdb's table, derived via immunoSEQ multiplex PCR, lists solely in-frame clones and lacks some. Of 2 million to 2.5 million clones in the sample, just over 90% were seen once. Sample: naive CD8+ T cells from PBMCs. The receptors stem from a young man in good health. Some clones in this sample may be carry-over from other donors' samples.

This chain uses TRBV29-1 with TRBJ2-1, with 13 bases aligning to TRBD2. The CDR3 contains 14 residues. V lost 7 bases and J lost 6; bases outside the gene matches: 6. Germline V gene sequence: CDR1 SQVTM, CDR2 ANQGSEA. CDR3 sequence (DNA): TGCAGCGCAAGAGGACTAGCGGGAGTCAATGAGCAGTTCTTC. It is translated as CSARGLAGVNEQFF.

The chain joins TRBV19 to TRBJ1-1; the D is unclear. The CDR3 runs 13 residues. CDR1 and CDR2 (germline): LNHDA, SQIVND (reference sequence). Trimming cost V 1 base and J 3 bases, with 6 bases left between them. The CDR3, as DNA: TGTGCCAGTAGTATAGCATCGTACACTGAAGCTTTCTTT. Its translation is CASSIASYTEAFF.

The rearrangement uses TRBV30 and TRBJ2-7; tentatively, D is TRBD1 (5 bases). The length of the CDR3 is 14 residues. The germline V gene encodes CDR1 GTSNPN and CDR2 SVGIG (reference sequence). The V end was cut by 2 bases, the J end by 7 bases, with 18 bases between. CDR3 coding DNA: TGTGCCTGGAGTCCCCGAGAGACAGCCTTAGAGCAGTACTTC. Protein sequence: CAWSPRETALEQYF.

The CDR3 loop is CASREQGQGVGEQYF. CDR3 nucleotides: TGTGCCAGCAGAGAGCAGGGACAGGGTGTTGGGGAGCAGTACTTC. The J gene is TRBJ2-7, the V gene TRBV5-4; TRBD1 matches at 9 bases. Germline V lookup: CDR1 SGHNT, CDR2 YYREEE (reference sequence). V was clipped by 5 bases and J by 7 bases; unmatched bases: 13. This CDR3 region has 15 residues.